In this sample, the clone carrying this T cell receptor beta chain turned up a few times. V shed 0 bases, J shed 15 bases, and the junction held 16 bases outside the gene matches. From germline, CDR1 is LNHNV and CDR2 YYDKDF (reference sequence). The CDR3 loop spans 16 amino acids. This sample stems from a study of blood T cell repertoires in COVID-19. In the study overall: The samples span acute and convalescent COVID-19 from the United States, Italy and Spain. From T cells, B-cell-depleted T cells, or PBMCs came the material, which was cDNA or gDNA.

As processed by the authors: Reference gene primer amplification gave nucleated cell count estimates. Libraries were prepared by immunoSEQ multiplex PCR; TCRdb keeps only in-frame clonotypes and omits some of them. The V and J calls and clone size come from that table; D and trimming were worked out from the DNA. The sample records 260,000 or so clones, over 70% being singletons. This chain links TRBV15 with TRBJ2-1; 8 bases are a match to TRBD1. This sequence originates from an elderly man with acute or convalescent COVID-19. Sequenced sample: peripheral blood. The CDR3 protein is CATSRDYLQTGTGTFF. CDR3 DNA sequence: TGTGCCACCAGCAGAGATTATCTTCAGACCGGGACAGGCACGTTCTTC.